Below, 25 T cell receptor beta chains from the same sample are listed, as sequenced in a study of T cell repertoires in cytomegalovirus infection. TCRdb reprocessed the reads with MiXCR, giving one entry per CDR3 protein. Among over 450,000 distinct CDR3 sequences listed, roughly 10% were seen once. Sequenced sample: PBMCs. The receptors come from a human donor in good health (CMV status not recorded). Some clones in this sample may be carry-over from other donors' samples.

This clonotype was seen many times. The genes are TRBV5-1 and TRBJ1-1; D is uncertain. The germline CDR1 and CDR2 sequences are SGHRS and YFSETQ. This CDR3 has 15 amino acids. V lost 0 bases to trimming and J lost 6 bases, with 15 bases between them. CDR3 amino acids: CASSLEPGVSAEAFF. CDR3 bases: TGCGCCAGCAGCTTGGAGCCGGGCGTTAGCGCTGAAGCTTTCTTT.

Many counts were recorded for this clonotype. J is TRBJ1-1 and V is TRBV14; D gene unclear. The CDR3 length is 14 residues. Per germline, CDR1 SGHDN and CDR2 FVKESK. Trimming removed 5 bases at V and 7 bases at J, with 17 bases between. CDR3 region: CASSSLGRMGEAFF. CDR3 bases: TGTGCCAGCAGCTCTCTCGGCCGGATGGGTGAAGCTTTCTTT.

The CDR3: CASSPLASHSYNEQFF. The CDR3 DNA reads as TGTGCCAGCTCACCACTAGCTTCTCACTCCTACAATGAGCAGTTCTTC. The V and J genes are TRBV18 and TRBJ2-1; no definite D call. V was trimmed by 1 base and J by 0 bases, leaving 10 bases between them. Germline-derived CDR1 and CDR2 are KGHSH and LQKENI. The CDR3 extends over 16 amino acids.

Ten or more counts support this clonotype. This chain joins TRBV6-5 and TRBJ1-2; D perhaps matches TRBD1 (5 bases). Germline V gene sequence: CDR1 MNHEY, CDR2 SVGAGI. The CDR3 runs 12 residues. Between the trimmed V and J ends, which lost 0 bases and 7 bases, there was a span of 6 bases. The CDR3 DNA follows: TGTGCCAGCAGTTACTCTGGGGGTGGCTACACCTTC. As protein: CASSYSGGGYTF.

There are many counts of this clonotype. The V and J genes are TRBV11-1 and TRBJ2-2; TRBD1 aligns across 9 bases. Per the germline V gene, CDR1 is SGHAT and CDR2 is FQDESV (reference sequence). The CDR3 is 15 residues long. With 6 bases clipped from V and 2 bases from J, the junction kept 4 bases outside the gene matches. As DNA, the CDR3 is TGTGCCAGCAGATGGACAGGGGCCAACACCGGGGAGCTGTTTTTT. Its translation is CASRWTGANTGELFF.

This clonotype was counted at least ten times. V is TRBV2 and J is TRBJ2-1; D is uncertain. The CDR3 contains 10 residues. V lost 8 bases and J lost 6, with 5 bases in between. The germline V gene has CDR1 SNHLY and CDR2 FYNNEI. This CDR3 reads CASSGNEQFF. The CDR3 nucleotides read TGTGCCAGCTCGGGCAATGAGCAGTTCTTC.

This rearrangement joins TRBV11-2 to TRBJ2-7; 12 nucleotides line up with TRBD1. Germline loops: CDR1 SGHAT, CDR2 FQNNGV. V gave up 5 bases and J gave up 7 bases; unmatched junction bases: 6. There are 14 residues in the CDR3. The CDR3 nucleotides are TGTGCCAGCAGCACGGGACAGGGGGCCTGGGAGCAGTACTTC. Encoded protein: CASSTGQGAWEQYF.

This clonotype was counted many times. The V and J genes are TRBV7-6 and TRBJ1-4, with TRBD1 identical over 7 bases. This CDR3 comprises 14 residues. J gave up 3 bases and V 7 bases, and 5 bases lay outside the gene matches. Germline CDR1 and CDR2: SGHVS and FNYEAQ. The CDR3 nucleotides are TGTGCCAGCACCACCGGGACAGCTAATGAAAAACTGTTTTTT. It is translated as CASTTGTANEKLFF.

V gene TRBV6-6 combines with J gene TRBJ1-3; 8 nucleotides match TRBD1. Germline V gene lookup returns CDR1 MNHNY and CDR2 SVGAGI (reference sequence). The CDR3 consists of 15 residues. Trimming at V came to 4 bases and at J to 1 base, leaving 3 bases not matched to a gene. The CDR3 here is CASSSRTGSGNTIYF. The DNA for the CDR3 is TGTGCCAGCAGTTCGCGGACAGGGTCTGGAAACACCATATATTTT.

This clonotype was found many times. This chain uses TRBV19 with TRBJ1-1; D is undetermined. The germline gives CDR1 LNHDA, CDR2 SQIVND (reference sequence). CDR3 length: 10 residues. V was trimmed by 7 bases and J by 5 bases, leaving 5 bases between them. CDR3 bases: TGTGCCAGTAAAAAAACTGAAGCTTTCTTT. This encodes CASKKTEAFF.

Concerning this clonotype itself: A much larger clone is a single base away; this may be a read error. Likely a read error: the CDR3 ends without its conserved phenylalanine or tryptophan. The V and J genes are TRBV5-1 and TRBJ2-1; D may be TRBD1 (6 bases). The germline V gene encodes CDR1 SGHRS and CDR2 YFSETQ. This CDR3 comprises 13 residues. Trimming shortened V by 3 bases and J by 8 bases, and 12 bases separated the two germline ends. The CDR3 DNA follows: TGCGCCAGCAGCTCTGGACAGTCCCATGAGCAGTTCTCC. Translating it yields CASSSGQSHEQFS.

This clonotype occurred a few times. The V call is TRBV6-6, the J call TRBJ2-1; D may be TRBD2 (7 bases). V lost 0 bases and J lost 9, with 18 bases in between. CDR1 and CDR2 (germline): MNHNY, SVGAGI (reference sequence). The CDR3 runs 16 residues. The DNA for the CDR3 is TGTGCCAGCAGTTACTCGGGGCGGGGGCCCGATTTTGAGCAGTTCTTC. Translated, it gives CASSYSGRGPDFEQFF.

The chain joins TRBV24-1 to TRBJ2-1, with a possible D match to TRBD2 (6 bases). V was clipped by 9 bases and J by 8 bases, with 10 bases between them. The length of the CDR3 is 11 residues. The germline V gene encodes CDR1 KGHDR and CDR2 SFDVKD. This CDR3 reads CATGLYHEQFF. The CDR3 DNA is TGTGCCACCGGACTATATCATGAGCAGTTCTTC.

This clonotype showed up many times. The chain employs TRBV25-1 and TRBJ1-2, with 10 bases aligning to TRBD1. CDR1 is MGHDK, CDR2 SYGVNS, per germline. V shed 5 bases, J shed 11 bases, and the junction held 11 bases outside the gene matches. This CDR3 is 14 amino acids long. CDR3 nucleotides: TGTGCCAGCAGTCACTCCGGGACAGGGGTAGGGTACACCTTC. Protein product: CASSHSGTGVGYTF.

This clonotype was observed many times. The rearrangement joins TRBV12-3 or TRBV12-4 to TRBJ2-1; D tentatively fits TRBD1 or TRBD2 (5 bases each). The ends were cut back, 6 bases at V and 10 bases at J, with 19 bases in the middle. The CDR3 is 14 residues long. The CDR3 is CASRDRDPKGEQFF. CDR3 nucleotide sequence: TGTGCCAGCAGGGACCGGGACCCTAAAGGGGAGCAGTTCTTC.

This clonotype was observed a few times. The chain combines TRBV2 with TRBJ2-3; no firm D call. V lost 3 bases, J lost 11 bases, and 18 bases lay in between. The CDR3 consists of 14 residues. Looked up from germline, CDR1 is SNHLY and CDR2 is FYNNEI. The CDR3 DNA reads as TGTGCCAGCAGTGATGCGTACCCCGATATCGGGCAGTATTTT. This gives the protein CASSDAYPDIGQYF.

There are many counts of this clonotype. The chain carries TRBV12-3 or TRBV12-4 and TRBJ2-3; tentative D call: TRBD2 (7 bases). Trimming stripped 5 bases from V and 0 bases from J, with 15 bases between. The CDR3 covers 16 residues. The CDR3 loop is CASSTPGGPSTDTQYF. CDR3 coding DNA: TGTGCCAGCAGTACCCCGGGGGGCCCTAGCACAGATACGCAGTATTTT.

This clonotype occurred many times. This chain links TRBV7-9 with TRBJ1-1, with D possibly being TRBD1 (5 bases). V was cut by 3 bases and J by 4 bases, with 12 bases left in between. The CDR3 contains 14 residues. In germline, CDR1 is SEHNR, CDR2 FQNEAQ (reference sequence). CDR3 in amino acids: CASSFFGTATEAFF. CDR3 nucleotides: TGTGCCAGCAGCTTCTTTGGGACGGCCACTGAAGCTTTCTTT.

In this sample, this clonotype turned up many times. V and J are TRBV20-1 and TRBJ2-7; D is perhaps TRBD2 (6 bases). The CDR3 spans 15 residues. V was trimmed by 5 bases and J by 0 bases, leaving 17 bases between them. The germline V gene has CDR1 DFQATT and CDR2 SNEGSKA (reference sequence). The DNA of the CDR3 is TGCAGTGCTGACTCGGGACTTCGAAGCTCCTACGAGCAGTACTTC. Translated: CSADSGLRSSYEQYF.

This clonotype was counted at least ten times. The rearrangement uses TRBV4-1 and TRBJ1-4, with D uncertain. The CDR3 spans 13 residues. V lost 4 bases, J lost 8 bases, and 11 bases lay in between. Per germline, CDR1 MGHRA and CDR2 YSYEKL. The CDR3: CASSPVLREKLFF. The CDR3 DNA reads as TGCGCCAGCAGCCCAGTATTGAGGGAAAAACTGTTTTTT.

This clonotype was found many times. The CDR3 is CASSLFQGGEEAFF. CDR3 DNA sequence: TGTGCCAGCAGCTTATTTCAGGGGGGCGAAGAAGCTTTCTTT. The rearrangement uses TRBV7-9 and TRBJ1-1; 7 nucleotides align to TRBD1. CDR3 length: 14 residues. Germline CDR1 SEHNR, CDR2 FQNEAQ (reference sequence). The trim removed 2 bases at V and 8 bases at J, leaving 8 bases unmatched.

This clonotype was found many times. J is TRBJ2-3 and V is TRBV28; 7 bases agree with TRBD1. V was clipped by 4 bases and J by 0 bases; unmatched bases: 7. Germline CDR1 and CDR2: MDHEN and SYDVKM. There are 16 residues in the CDR3. The CDR3 DNA sequence: TGTGCCAGCAGTTCGTGGGACAGACCTAGCACAGATACGCAGTATTTT. It translates to CASSSWDRPSTDTQYF.

This clonotype has only a few counts. Here the CDR3 reads CAIKDTGSTDTQYF. The DNA of the CDR3 is TGTGCCATCAAAGACACGGGCTCAACAGATACGCAGTATTTT. The chain has TRBV10-3 and TRBJ2-3; D gene ambiguous. This CDR3 has 14 residues. V dropped 7 bases and J dropped 3 bases, with 14 bases sitting between them. Germline loops: CDR1 ENHRY, CDR2 SYGVKD.

This clonotype was detected ten times or more. V and J are TRBV19 and TRBJ1-1; TRBD1 aligns across 9 bases. This CDR3 region has 13 residues. The J segment lost 6 bases and the V segment lost 6 bases, leaving 5 bases of the junction unmatched. From germline, CDR1 is LNHDA and CDR2 SQIVND (reference sequence). CDR3 sequence: CASSYRGHPEAFF. The DNA of the CDR3 is TGTGCCAGTAGCTACAGGGGGCACCCTGAAGCTTTCTTT.

In its sample, this clonotype was seen many times. The genes are TRBV6-1 and TRBJ2-3; TRBD2 agrees at 10 bases. V was clipped by 1 base and J by 0 bases; unmatched bases: 13. The CDR3 has 20 amino acids. Germline CDR1 reads MNHNS; CDR2 reads SASEGT. CDR3 nucleotide sequence: TGTGCCAGCAGTGAAGGTCCGCGTGCTAGCGGGAGTCGAAGCACAGATACGCAGTATTTT. It encodes CASSEGPRASGSRSTDTQYF.